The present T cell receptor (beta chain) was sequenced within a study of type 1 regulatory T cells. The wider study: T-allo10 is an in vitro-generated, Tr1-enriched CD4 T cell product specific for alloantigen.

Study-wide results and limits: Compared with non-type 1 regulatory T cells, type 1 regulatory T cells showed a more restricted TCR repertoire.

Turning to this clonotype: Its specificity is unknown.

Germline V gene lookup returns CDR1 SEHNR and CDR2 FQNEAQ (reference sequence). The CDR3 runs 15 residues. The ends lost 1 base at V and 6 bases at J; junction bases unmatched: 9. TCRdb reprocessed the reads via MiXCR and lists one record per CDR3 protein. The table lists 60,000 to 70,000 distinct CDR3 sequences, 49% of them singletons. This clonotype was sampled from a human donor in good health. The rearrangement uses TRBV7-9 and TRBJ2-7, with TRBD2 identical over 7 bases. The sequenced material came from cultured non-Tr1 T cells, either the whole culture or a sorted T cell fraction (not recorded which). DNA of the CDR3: TGTGCCAGCAGCTTAGAGGGGTTACGGGAGGCCGAGCAGTACTTC. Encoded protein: CASSLEGLREAEQYF.